What follows are 15 T cell receptor beta chains derived from one specimen sequenced in a study of cytomegalovirus exposure and HLA in healthy donors. The PCR had 60 Vbeta and 13 Jbeta primers. Clones were sequenced by immunoSEQ multiplex PCR, and TCRdb holds only the in-frame ones, with some missing. The table lists roughly 150,000 clones, more than 60% of them singletons. Material for sequencing was PBMCs. The receptor source for this set is a man younger than 45 in good health and CMV-seropositive.

This chain joins TRBV14 and TRBJ1-2, with 9 bases aligning to TRBD1. Germline lookup yields CDR1 SGHDN and CDR2 FVKESK. The CDR3 covers 14 residues. J lost 4 bases, V lost 2 bases, and 2 bases had no gene match. In DNA form, the CDR3 reads TGTGCCAGCAGCCAACCGGGACAGGGCTATGGCTACACCTTC. Protein product: CASSQPGQGYGYTF.

This sequence joins TRBV11-2 and TRBJ2-7; D call uncertain. V was clipped by 4 bases and J by 1 base, with 11 bases between them. The CDR3 is made up of 14 amino acids. Germline V gives CDR1 SGHAT, CDR2 FQNNGV. CDR3: CASSSSTGSYEQYF. Written as DNA, the CDR3 is TGTGCCAGCAGCTCAAGTACTGGTTCCTACGAGCAGTACTTC.

This rearrangement joins TRBV28 to TRBJ2-4; no firm D call. The CDR3 is made up of 14 amino acids. Germline V gene data show CDR1 as MDHEN and CDR2 as SYDVKM. The germline V and J ends were trimmed by 7 bases and 7 bases, with 17 bases remaining between them. CDR3 residues: CASNPRNRRNIQYF. The CDR3 nucleotides are TGTGCCAGCAACCCAAGGAACAGAAGGAACATTCAGTACTTC.

This clone was detected a few times. V and J are TRBV25-1 and TRBJ1-2, with 9 bases lining up with TRBD1. J was trimmed by 6 bases and V by 3 bases; bases with no gene match: 5. Germline loops: CDR1 MGHDK, CDR2 SYGVNS. The CDR3 spans 14 residues. CDR3 sequence reads: CASSEPRDRDGYTF. The CDR3 DNA sequence: TGTGCCAGCAGTGAGCCCCGGGACAGGGATGGCTACACCTTC.

J is TRBJ2-5 and V is TRBV7-8; TRBD2 aligns across 13 bases. The J call is doubtful: the DNA matches TRBJ2-7 better. Per the germline V gene, CDR1 is SGHVS and CDR2 is FQNEAQ. The CDR3 sequence is 16 residues long. CDR3 loop: CASSLRLAGGLYEQYF. The CDR3 coding sequence is TGTGCCAGCAGCCTTCGACTAGCGGGAGGATTATACGAGCAGTACTTC.

This clone showed up just once. The chain employs TRBV6-1 and TRBJ2-7; 9 bases map to TRBD1. After removal of 6 bases from V and 6 bases from J, the junction contained 9 bases not matched to a gene. Germline assignment: CDR1 MNHNS and CDR2 SASEGT. The CDR3 is made up of 14 amino acids. The CDR3 DNA reads TGTGCCAGCAGATCCGGGACAGGGCCCGCCGAGCAGTACTTC. Its translation: CASRSGTGPAEQYF.

The CDR3 region is CASSFNFLGQYF. As DNA, the CDR3 is TGTGCCAGCAGCTTTAACTTCCTTGGGCAGTACTTC. The rearrangement uses TRBV7-2 and TRBJ2-7; D not certain. This CDR3 comprises 12 residues. The ends were cut back, 3 bases at V and 9 bases at J, with 12 bases in the middle. Germline V lookup: CDR1 SGHTA, CDR2 FQGNSA.

The rearrangement uses TRBV7-2 and TRBJ1-2, with D possibly being TRBD1 (5 bases). The germline V gene encodes CDR1 SGHTA and CDR2 FQGNSA. The CDR3 runs to 15 residues. V gave up 5 bases and J gave up 3 bases, with 16 bases separating them. CDR3 loop: CASSQAWGRDYGYTF. CDR3 nucleotides: TGTGCCAGCAGCCAAGCTTGGGGCAGGGACTATGGCTACACCTTC.

This chain joins TRBV6-5 and TRBJ1-6; no reliable D call. Between the trimmed V and J ends, which lost 5 bases and 5 bases, there was a span of 10 bases. This CDR3 has 14 residues. Germline V gives CDR1 MNHEY, CDR2 SVGAGI. The CDR3 spells CASSNEGNNSPLHF. CDR3 sequence (DNA): TGTGCCAGCAGTAACGAGGGAAATAATTCACCCCTCCACTTT.

The genes are TRBV4-2 and TRBJ2-5, with 10 bases fitting TRBD2. The CDR3 has 16 amino acids. Germline CDR1 and CDR2: LGHNA and YNFKEQ. J gave up 5 bases and V 0 bases, and 6 bases lay outside the gene matches. The CDR3 sequence: CASSQEGAGGPETQYF. For the CDR3, the DNA is TGTGCCAGCAGCCAAGAGGGAGCGGGAGGGCCTGAGACCCAGTACTTC.

The rearrangement joins TRBV27 to TRBJ2-2; 12 bases map to TRBD2. V trimming: 4 bases; J trimming: 0 bases; junction bases outside the gene matches: 3. CDR1 is MNHEY, CDR2 SMNVEV, per germline (reference sequence). This CDR3 has 17 amino acids. CDR3 sequence reads: CASSSGLAGTNTGELFF. In DNA, the CDR3 is TGTGCCAGCAGTTCCGGACTAGCGGGAACGAACACCGGGGAGCTGTTTTTT.

A few counts support this clone. The V gene is TRBV7-9, the J gene TRBJ1-4; the match to TRBD1 covers 8 bases. Germline CDR1 and CDR2: SEHNR and FQNEAQ (reference sequence). V was pared by 3 bases and J by 7 bases, with 4 bases of the junction left unmatched. The CDR3 runs 14 residues. CDR3 in DNA: TGTGCCAGCAGCTTCGGGACAGGAAGTGAAAAACTGTTTTTT. Protein sequence: CASSFGTGSEKLFF. Combining the CDR3 with reference TRBV7-9 and TRBJ1-4 gives the whole variable domain DTGVSQNPRHKITKRGQNVTFRCDPISEHNRLYWYRQTLGQGPEFLTYFQNEAQLEKSRLLSDRFSAERPKGSFSTLEIQRTEQGDSAMYLCASSFGTGSEKLFFGSGTQLSVL.

The V gene is TRBV9, the J gene TRBJ2-3; a possible D gene is TRBD2 (5 bases). Germline V lookup: CDR1 SGDLS, CDR2 YYNGEE. The CDR3 has 16 amino acids. V lost 1 base to trimming and J lost 1 base, with 13 bases between them. CDR3 nucleotide sequence: TGTGCCAGCAGCGTATTGTGGGGAGCGGGCACAGATACGCAGTATTTT. It is translated as CASSVLWGAGTDTQYF.

Written as DNA, the CDR3 is TGTGCCAGCAGTTACTCATTCGGACAGGGCAATGAGCAGTTCTTC. It codes for CASSYSFGQGNEQFF. The V call is TRBV6-6, the J call TRBJ2-1; 8 nucleotides line up with TRBD1. After removal of 0 bases from V and 6 bases from J, the junction contained 4 bases not matched to a gene. The CDR3 extends over 15 amino acids. Germline V CDR1 and CDR2: MNHNY, SVGAGI (reference sequence).

CDR3 sequence reads: CASSLFARDRERSNQPQHF. The CDR3 nucleotides are TGTGCCAGCAGCTTGTTTGCGAGGGACAGGGAAAGGAGCAATCAGCCCCAGCATTTT. This rearrangement joins TRBV12-1 to TRBJ1-5; the table's D call TRBD1 went unverified against the DNA. TRBV12-1 is a known pseudogene. The CDR3 has 19 amino acids.